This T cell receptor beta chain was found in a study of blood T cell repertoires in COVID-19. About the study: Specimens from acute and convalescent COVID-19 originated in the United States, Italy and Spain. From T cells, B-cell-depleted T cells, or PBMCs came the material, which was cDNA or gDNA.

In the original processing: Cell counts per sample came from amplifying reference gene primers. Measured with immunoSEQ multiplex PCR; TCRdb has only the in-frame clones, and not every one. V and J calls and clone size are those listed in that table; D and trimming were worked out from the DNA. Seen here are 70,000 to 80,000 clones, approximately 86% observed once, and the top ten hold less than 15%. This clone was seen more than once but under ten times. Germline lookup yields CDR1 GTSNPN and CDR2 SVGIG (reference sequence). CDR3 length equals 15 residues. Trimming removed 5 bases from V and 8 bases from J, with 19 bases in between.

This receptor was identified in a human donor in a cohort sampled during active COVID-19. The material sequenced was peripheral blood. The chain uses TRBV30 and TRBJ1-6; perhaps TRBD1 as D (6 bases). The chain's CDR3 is CAWAWGPVFDSPLHF. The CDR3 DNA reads TGTGCCTGGGCTTGGGGGCCCGTTTTCGATTCACCCCTCCACTTT.